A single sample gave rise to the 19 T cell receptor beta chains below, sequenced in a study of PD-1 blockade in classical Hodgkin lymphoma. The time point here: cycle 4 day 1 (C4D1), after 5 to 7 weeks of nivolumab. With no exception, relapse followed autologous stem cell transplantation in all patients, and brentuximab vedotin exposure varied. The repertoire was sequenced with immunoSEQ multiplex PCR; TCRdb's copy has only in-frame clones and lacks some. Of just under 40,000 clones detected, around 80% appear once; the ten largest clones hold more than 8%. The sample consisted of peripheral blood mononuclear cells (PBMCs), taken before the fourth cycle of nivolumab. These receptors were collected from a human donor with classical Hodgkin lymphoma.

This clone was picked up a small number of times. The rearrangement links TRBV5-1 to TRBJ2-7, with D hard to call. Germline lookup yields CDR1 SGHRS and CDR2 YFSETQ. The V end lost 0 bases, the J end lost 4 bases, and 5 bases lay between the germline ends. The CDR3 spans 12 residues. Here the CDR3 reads CASSLERYEQYF. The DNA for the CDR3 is TGCGCCAGCAGCTTGGAGCGATACGAGCAGTACTTC.

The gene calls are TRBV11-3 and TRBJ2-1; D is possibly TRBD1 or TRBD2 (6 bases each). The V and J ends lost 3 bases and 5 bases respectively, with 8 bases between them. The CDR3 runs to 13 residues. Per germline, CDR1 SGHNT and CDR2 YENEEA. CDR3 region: CASSFGGHNEQFF. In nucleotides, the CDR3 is TGTGCCAGCAGCTTCGGGGGCCACAATGAGCAGTTCTTC.

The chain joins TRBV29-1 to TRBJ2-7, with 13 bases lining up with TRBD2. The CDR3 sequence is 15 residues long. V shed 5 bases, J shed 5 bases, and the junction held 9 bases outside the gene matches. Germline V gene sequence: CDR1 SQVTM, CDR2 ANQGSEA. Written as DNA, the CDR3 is TGCAGCGTTCGACTAGCGGGGGGAAAAAACCACGAGCAGTACTTC. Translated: CSVRLAGGKNHEQYF.

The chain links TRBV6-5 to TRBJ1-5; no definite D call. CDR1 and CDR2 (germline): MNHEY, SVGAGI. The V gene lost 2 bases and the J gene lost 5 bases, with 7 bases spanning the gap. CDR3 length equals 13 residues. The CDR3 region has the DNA TGTGCCAGCAGTTACGGGAGCGATCAGCCCCAGCATTTT. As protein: CASSYGSDQPQHF.

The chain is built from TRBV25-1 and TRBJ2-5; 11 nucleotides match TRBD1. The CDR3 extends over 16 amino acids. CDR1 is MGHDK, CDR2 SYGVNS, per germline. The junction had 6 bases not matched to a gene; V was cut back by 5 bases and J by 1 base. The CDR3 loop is CASSKGGQGVQETQYF. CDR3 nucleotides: TGTGCCAGCAGTAAAGGGGGACAGGGGGTCCAAGAGACCCAGTACTTC.

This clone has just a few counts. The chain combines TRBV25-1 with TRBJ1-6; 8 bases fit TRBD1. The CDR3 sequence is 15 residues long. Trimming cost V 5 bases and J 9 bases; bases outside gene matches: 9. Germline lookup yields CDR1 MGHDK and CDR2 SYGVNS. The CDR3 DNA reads TGTGCCAGCAGTCCCCCCGCAGGGGGCCTTTCACCCCTCCACTTT. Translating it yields CASSPPAGGLSPLHF.

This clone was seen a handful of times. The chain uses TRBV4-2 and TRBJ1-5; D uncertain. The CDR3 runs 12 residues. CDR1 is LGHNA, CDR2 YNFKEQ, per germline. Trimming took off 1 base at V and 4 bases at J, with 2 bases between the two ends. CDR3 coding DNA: TGTGCCAGCAGCCAAGGTAATCAGCCCCAGCATTTT. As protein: CASSQGNQPQHF.

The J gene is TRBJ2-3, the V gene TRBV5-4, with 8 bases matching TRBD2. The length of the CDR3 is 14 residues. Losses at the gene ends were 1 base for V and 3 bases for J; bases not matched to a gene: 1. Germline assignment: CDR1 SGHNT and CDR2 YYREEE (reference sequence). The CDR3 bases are TGTGCCAGCAGCTTGTCGGGGGGGACAGATACGCAGTATTTT. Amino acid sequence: CASSLSGGTDTQYF.

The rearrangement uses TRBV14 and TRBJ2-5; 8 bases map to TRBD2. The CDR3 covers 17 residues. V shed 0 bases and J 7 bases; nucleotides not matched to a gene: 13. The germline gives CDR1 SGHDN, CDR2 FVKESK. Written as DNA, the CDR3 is TGTGCCAGCAGCCAAGAGGGTGTAGCGGGGATACCGGGGACCCAGTACTTC. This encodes CASSQEGVAGIPGTQYF.

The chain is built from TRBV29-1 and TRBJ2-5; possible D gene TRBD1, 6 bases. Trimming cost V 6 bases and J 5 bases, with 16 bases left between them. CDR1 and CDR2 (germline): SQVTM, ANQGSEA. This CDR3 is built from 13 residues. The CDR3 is CSVEHRELETQYF. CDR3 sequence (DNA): TGCAGCGTAGAGCACAGGGAATTGGAGACCCAGTACTTC.

The CDR3 protein is CAISETDRTRYEQYF. The CDR3 coding sequence is TGTGCCATCAGTGAGACGGACAGAACGAGGTACGAGCAGTACTTC. The chain uses TRBV10-3 and TRBJ2-7; the D gene is possibly TRBD1 (6 bases). The CDR3 is 15 amino acids. The V end was cut by 2 bases, the J end by 4 bases, with 15 bases between. Looked up from germline, CDR1 is ENHRY and CDR2 is SYGVKD.

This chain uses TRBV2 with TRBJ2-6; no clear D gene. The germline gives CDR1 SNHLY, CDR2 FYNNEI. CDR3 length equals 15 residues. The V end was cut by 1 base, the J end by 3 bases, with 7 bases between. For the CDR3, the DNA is TGTGCCAGCAGTGAAGTCCAAGTTGGGGCCAACGTCCTGACTTTC. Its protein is CASSEVQVGANVLTF.

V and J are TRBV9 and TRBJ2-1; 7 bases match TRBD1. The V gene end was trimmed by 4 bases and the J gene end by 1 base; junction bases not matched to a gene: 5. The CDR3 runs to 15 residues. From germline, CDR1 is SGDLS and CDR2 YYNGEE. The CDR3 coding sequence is TGTGCCAGCAGCCCCACGGGACAGTCCTACAATGAGCAGTTCTTC. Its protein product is CASSPTGQSYNEQFF.

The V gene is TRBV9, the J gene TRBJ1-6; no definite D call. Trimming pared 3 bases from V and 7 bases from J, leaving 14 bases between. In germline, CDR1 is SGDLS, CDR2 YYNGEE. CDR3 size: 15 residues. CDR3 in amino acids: CASSATRQENSPLHF. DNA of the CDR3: TGTGCCAGCAGCGCGACACGGCAGGAGAATTCACCCCTCCACTTT.

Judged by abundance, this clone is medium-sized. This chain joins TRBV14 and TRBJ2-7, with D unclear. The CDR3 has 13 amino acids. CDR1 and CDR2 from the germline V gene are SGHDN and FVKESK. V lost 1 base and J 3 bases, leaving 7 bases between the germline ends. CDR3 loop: CASSQGAHYEQYF. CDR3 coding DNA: TGTGCCAGCAGCCAAGGGGCACACTACGAGCAGTACTTC.

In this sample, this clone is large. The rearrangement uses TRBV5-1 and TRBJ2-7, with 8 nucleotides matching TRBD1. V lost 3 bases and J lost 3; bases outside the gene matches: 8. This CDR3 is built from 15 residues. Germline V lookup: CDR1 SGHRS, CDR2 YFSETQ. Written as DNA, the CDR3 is TGCGCCAGCAGCTATAGGACAGGGACAGGCTACGAGCAGTACTTC. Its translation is CASSYRTGTGYEQYF.

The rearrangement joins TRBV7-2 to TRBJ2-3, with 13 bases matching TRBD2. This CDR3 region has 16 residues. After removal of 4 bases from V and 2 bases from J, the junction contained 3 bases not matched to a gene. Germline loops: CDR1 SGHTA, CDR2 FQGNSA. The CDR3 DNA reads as TGTGCCAGCAGCTCGGGACTAGCGGGGCTCACAGATACGCAGTATTTT. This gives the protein CASSSGLAGLTDTQYF.

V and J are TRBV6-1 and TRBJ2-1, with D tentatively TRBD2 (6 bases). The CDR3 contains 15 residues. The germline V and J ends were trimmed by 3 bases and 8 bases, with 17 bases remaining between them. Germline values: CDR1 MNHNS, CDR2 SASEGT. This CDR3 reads CASSEFGGFNDEQFF. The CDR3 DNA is TGTGCCAGCAGTGAGTTTGGGGGGTTCAATGATGAGCAGTTCTTC.

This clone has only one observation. Written as DNA, the CDR3 is TGTGCCAGCAGCTTGTGGGCCCGACAGGGTTTTGGCTACACCTTC. Translating gives CASSLWARQGFGYTF. This chain joins TRBV5-6 and TRBJ1-2; TRBD1 matches 7 bases. CDR3 size: 15 residues. In germline, CDR1 is SGHDT, CDR2 YYEEEE. V was pared by 1 base and J by 7 bases, with 10 bases of the junction left unmatched.